One T cell receptor (beta chain) is described in this entry. The antigen remains unidentified. From germline, CDR1 is SGHVS and CDR2 FQNEAQ. The CDR3 has 15 amino acids. V was shortened by 1 base and J by 9 bases, with 18 bases between the two germline ends. PCR primers comprised 60 Vbeta and 13 Jbeta primers. Profiled with immunoSEQ multiplex PCR; TCRdb holds only in-frame clones, not every one. The sample records tens of thousands of clones, 60% to 85% being singletons. These data originate in a study of cytomegalovirus exposure and HLA in healthy donors. The overall study: Most genotyped donors, over 70% of 300 to 400, had Caucasian-associated genetic ancestry.

Findings and limits, study-wide: For TCR beta chains, V- and J-gene trimming was later linked to a missense DCLRE1C variant.

This sequence was found in a woman aged 40 to 55 in good health and CMV-seropositive. The chain is built from TRBV7-8 and TRBJ1-2; maybe TRBD1 (6 bases). The sample was PBMCs. CDR3 in amino acids: CASSLERGQIVSYTF. The DNA of the CDR3 is TGTGCCAGCAGCTTAGAGCGGGGACAAATCGTTAGCTACACCTTC.